Here is one TCR beta chain with its context. Its antigen specificity is not known. No base-level quality is on record; no much larger clone is a single base apart. V is cut by 5 bases and J by 8 bases, and the space between the germline ends is 12 bases. CDR1 SEHNR and CDR2 FQNEAQ are derived from the germline V gene (reference sequence). Including cysteine and phenylalanine, the CDR3 has 12 amino acids. Only the CDR3 DNA stays, 36 bases, in frame from base 1. Library preparation used PCR. DNA from cultured CD4+ T cells underwent TCR sequencing with the Oncomine TCR Beta short-read assay at the Johns Hopkins FTIC core. The QIAamp micro DNA kit was used to extract genomic DNA from the cultured CD4+ T cells. The Oncomine TCR Beta libraries from cultured CD4+ T cells were pooled using unique dual indexes and then sequenced on an Illumina iSeq 100. The study's own analysis went as follows. Non-productive sequences were filtered out, and CDR3s that did not start with C, did not end with F or W, or were shorter than 7 amino acids were discarded. Antigen-specific clonotypes were identified using the MANAFEST web application through comparison of peptide-stimulated wells with reference and other culture wells. To be called positive, a clone needed an FDR below 0.05, an odds ratio above 5, and a productive frequency above 0.1% in at least two of three replicate wells. A clonotype was classed as cross-reactive if the clonotype showed significant expansion both in SARS-CoV-2 spike wells and in at least one common cold coronavirus spike condition. Similarity between CDR3 sequences was evaluated in R version 3.6.1 using Levenshtein distances (stringdist) and unrooted phylogenetic trees (ape). TCRdb took the public reads, trimmed them with fastp at Q25, ran MiXCR for clone calling and kept in-frame beta chains. Entries are consolidated by CDR3 protein sequence, retaining the most common genes and DNA. These V and J calls originate from TCRdb's pipeline instead of the authors' own analysis. The sample data list around 20,000 distinct CDR3 sequences, and roughly 45% of these were observed just once. The ten largest clones add up to around 12% of the sample.

The data stem from a study of vaccination and CD4 T cells after COVID-19 (dated 2022 in TCRdb). Looking at the study overall: Convalescent patients had a positive SARS-CoV-2 result on nasal swab PCR, and of these patients, several had mild disease and one had severe disease. Six males and four females were included in the convalescent cohort, with two Hispanic individuals, seven Caucasians, two Asians and one multiracial person represented. Each participant got two doses of either the Pfizer-BioNTech BNT162b2 vaccine (n=8) or the Moderna mRNA-1273 vaccine (n=2). Post-COVID blood samples were collected from convalescent patients a median of about 92 days after diagnosis, with a range of roughly 35 to 180 days. The time from the second vaccine dose to post-vaccine blood sampling had a median of roughly 79 days and ranged from about 14 to 241 days. Culture stimuli were overlapping spike peptide pools from SARS-CoV-2 and from the common cold coronaviruses HCoV-NL63, HCoV-OC43 and HCoV-229E. As controls, cultures received a CEFX viral epitope pool (the positive control), an HIV-1 Nef peptide pool (the negative control), or no peptide at all. The spike-specific CD4+ TCR repertoire was compared before and after mRNA vaccination in approximately ten COVID-19 convalescent patients and a handful of infection-naive healthy vaccine recipients.

Broader findings and caveats from the paper: Among the post-vaccine SARS-CoV-2-reactive clones in convalescent patients, a median 86.3% showed up only after vaccination, which suggests vaccine-specific priming. Of the vaccine-specific clones in convalescent patients, 304 of 307, or nearly all, reacted only to SARS-CoV-2 spike and did not cross-react with common cold coronaviruses. Relatively few convalescent patients were included in the study, and early timepoints after natural infection were not analyzed. Although the median number of SARS-CoV-2-reactive clonotypes went up from 21 after infection to 38 after vaccination, the increase was not significant.

According to the study, the label for this sample's treatment or condition signals: roughly 10-day PBMC culture with coronavirus spike peptide pools or control peptides (ViraFEST assay). The ViraFEST assay was used in the study, in which antigen-specific T cells were expanded with peptide pools and expanded clonotypes were subsequently identified by TCR sequencing. The positive SARS-CoV-2 PCR tests of the convalescent patients were dated from March to December 2020, before the Alpha, Beta and Delta variants emerged in the United States. Each well held 2 million or so PBMCs cultured in IMDM containing roughly 5% human AB serum and approximately 9.8 IU/ml IL-2, with 8 to 10 ug/ml peptide pools added. Half of the culture medium was replaced with fresh IL-2-containing medium on days 3 and 7. After 10 days of culture, CD4+ T cells were isolated by negative selection with the EasySep CD4+ T cell isolation kit. Ficoll-Paque Plus gradient centrifugation was used to isolate PBMCs from whole blood, and the isolated PBMCs were then either used fresh or cryopreserved at -140C. In general, triplicate wells were set up for every culture condition.

What was sequenced was CD4+ T cells from blood, cultured in vitro. The rearrangement combines TRBV7-9 with TRBJ1-1, with no D gene named confidently. The TCR sequence derives from a human donor who had recovered from COVID-19. The CDR3 protein: CASSLSSHEAFF. The nucleotide sequence reads as follows: TGTGCCAGCAGCCTCTCTAGTCACGAAGCTTTCTTT.